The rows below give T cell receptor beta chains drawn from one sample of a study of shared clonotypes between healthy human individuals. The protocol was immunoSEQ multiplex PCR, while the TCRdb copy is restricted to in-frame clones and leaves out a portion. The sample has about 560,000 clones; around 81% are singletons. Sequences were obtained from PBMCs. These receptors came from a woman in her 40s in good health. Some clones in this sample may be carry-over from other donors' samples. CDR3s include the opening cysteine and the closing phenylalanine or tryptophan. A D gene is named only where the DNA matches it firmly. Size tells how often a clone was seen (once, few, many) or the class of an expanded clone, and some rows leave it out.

CAWSVWEETQYF TGTGCCTGGAGTGTCTGGGAGGAGACCCAGTACTTC . . TRBJ2-5 TRBV30
CASSPGHYTDTQYF TGTGCCAGCAGTCCCGGACATTACACAGATACGCAGTATTTT . . TRBJ2-3 TRBV2
CASSPQGSSSYEQYF TGTGCCAGCAGCCCCCAGGGGTCTAGCTCCTACGAGCAGTACTTC . few TRBJ2-7 TRBV2
CGSGGAYEQYF TGTGGATCCGGGGGAGCTTACGAGCAGTACTTC . once TRBJ2-7 TRBV28
CASSVGGSGSYEQYF TGTGCCAGCAGCGTAGGAGGCAGTGGCTCCTACGAGCAGTACTTC . . TRBJ2-7 TRBV9
CAWSPGTAIYGYTF TGTGCCTGGAGTCCCGGGACAGCCATCTACGGCTACACCTTC TRBD1 . TRBJ1-2 TRBV30
CASSNRGTGSYEQYF TGTGCCAGCTCAAACAGGGGGACGGGGAGCTACGAGCAGTACTTC TRBD1 few TRBJ2-7 TRBV18
CASTLSLYTEAFF TGTGCCAGTACCCTCTCTCTGTACACTGAAGCTTTCTTT . . TRBJ1-1 TRBV19
CASSPQGQVSYEQYF TGTGCCAGCTCACCACAAGGACAGGTATCCTACGAGCAGTACTTC TRBD1 . TRBJ2-7 TRBV18
CASSPRPGGRDGYTF TGCGCCAGCAGCCCGAGACCAGGGGGCAGAGATGGCTACACCTTC TRBD1 many TRBJ1-2 TRBV5-1
CASSLGLPGLAVNEQFF TGCGCCAGCAGCTTGGGCCTTCCCGGACTAGCGGTCAATGAGCAGTTCTTC TRBD2 . TRBJ2-1 TRBV5-1
CASSITRGETQYF TGTGCCAGTAGTATCACTAGAGGGGAGACCCAGTACTTC . . TRBJ2-5 TRBV19
CASARRGGSGANVLTF TGTGCCAGCGCCCGCCGAGGAGGCTCTGGGGCCAACGTCCTGACTTTC . . TRBJ2-6 TRBV27
CASSGEGLAGETQYF TGTGCCAGCAGCGGGGAGGGACTAGCGGGAGAGACCCAGTACTTC TRBD2 . TRBJ2-5 TRBV27
CASSFAGRLTSGSYNEQFF TGTGCCAGCAGCTTCGCGGGGCGGCTTACTAGCGGGAGTTACAATGAGCAGTTCTTC TRBD2 . TRBJ2-1 TRBV11-2
CASSPSGSLPYEQYF TGTGCCAGCAGCCCTAGCGGGAGTCTACCCTACGAGCAGTACTTC TRBD2 . TRBJ2-7 TRBV6-5
CASSPPGRNYGYTF TGTGCCAGCAGTCCCCCCGGGCGGAACTATGGCTACACCTTC . . TRBJ1-2 TRBV28
CASSPGTDRPPLHF TGTGCCAGCAGTCCAGGGACGGATAGGCCACCCCTCCACTTT . . TRBJ1-6 TRBV27
CASSQIQGLSGAGNNEQFF TGCGCCAGCAGCCAAATACAGGGCCTGTCGGGCGCCGGAAACAATGAGCAGTTCTTC . . TRBJ2-1 TRBV4-1
CASSLGGKRLNEQFF TGTGCCAGCAGCTTGGGCGGGAAGCGGCTGAATGAGCAGTTCTTC . . TRBJ2-1 TRBV7-2
CARSSGRASTDTQYF TGTGCCAGAAGCTCCGGCCGAGCAAGCACAGATACGCAGTATTTT . many TRBJ2-3 TRBV5-3
CASSEGGGMNTEAFF TGTGCCAGCAGTGAGGGCGGGGGGATGAACACTGAAGCTTTCTTT . once TRBJ1-1 TRBV2
CASTPHLGNTIYF TGTGCCAGCACCCCTCATCTAGGAAACACCATATATTTT . once TRBJ1-3 TRBV7-2
CASSLKLVTDTQYF TGTGCCAGCAGCTTGAAACTAGTCACAGATACGCAGTATTTT . . TRBJ2-3 TRBV5-4
CASSGTSGGGPDTQYF TGTGCCAGCAGTGGCACTAGCGGGGGGGGCCCAGATACGCAGTATTTT TRBD2 few TRBJ2-3 TRBV28
CSVEGSGSVGGYEQYF TGCAGCGTTGAGGGTAGCGGGAGCGTCGGTGGGTACGAGCAGTACTTC TRBD2 . TRBJ2-7 TRBV29-1
CASSGQETQYF TGCGCCAGCAGCGGACAAGAGACCCAGTACTTC . . TRBJ2-5 TRBV5-1
CASTWGQGFDQPQHF TGTGCCAGCACCTGGGGACAGGGGTTTGATCAGCCCCAGCATTTT TRBD1 . TRBJ1-5 TRBV6-1
CASSQVGAEAFF TGTGCCAGCAGCCAAGTTGGGGCTGAAGCTTTCTTT . few TRBJ1-1 TRBV14
CSATHREQYF TGCAGTGCTACGCATAGGGAGCAGTACTTC . . TRBJ2-7 TRBV20-1
CAISESGGYYGYTF TGTGCCATCAGTGAGTCTGGGGGGTACTATGGCTACACCTTC . . TRBJ1-2 TRBV10-3
CASSLVTPGTDTQYF TGTGCCAGCAGCTTGGTCACGCCCGGCACAGATACGCAGTATTTT . . TRBJ2-3 TRBV5-4
CASSLGHKGTYEQYF TGTGCCAGCAGCCTCGGACATAAGGGGACCTACGAGCAGTACTTC . . TRBJ2-7 TRBV5-4
CATGREGHNTGELFF TGTGCCACCGGACGGGAGGGTCACAACACCGGGGAGCTGTTTTTT TRBD2 . TRBJ2-2 TRBV10-3
CASSVGGGNIQYF TGTGCCAGTAGTGTGGGGGGTGGAAACATTCAGTACTTC . . TRBJ2-4 TRBV19
CASSPLKALDVEQYF TGTGCCAGCTCACCACTAAAGGCCCTAGACGTCGAGCAGTACTTC . . TRBJ2-7 TRBV18
CAIREEGGEQPQHF TGTGCCATCAGGGAAGAGGGGGGTGAGCAGCCCCAGCATTTT . once TRBJ1-5 TRBV10-3
CASSLGSSSYNEQFF TGTGCCAGCAGCTTAGGATCGAGCTCCTACAATGAGCAGTTCTTC . . TRBJ2-1 TRBV11-2
CAWNAVAGGLGTGELFF TGTGCCTGGAACGCAGTCGCGGGAGGCCTGGGCACCGGGGAGCTGTTTTTT TRBD2 . TRBJ2-2 TRBV30
CASSYGASGSLETQYF TGTGCCAGCAGTTACGGGGCTAGCGGGAGTCTGGAGACCCAGTACTTC TRBD2 . TRBJ2-5 TRBV6-5
CASSVGWGRAFAETQYF TGTGCCAGCAGCGTAGGATGGGGGAGGGCCTTTGCGGAGACCCAGTACTTC TRBD2 . TRBJ2-5 TRBV28
CASSLNPRGGSTYEQYF TGTGCCAGCAGTTTAAACCCACGTGGTGGGAGCACCTACGAGCAGTACTTC . . TRBJ2-7 TRBV28
CASSLLYSSGNTIYF TGTGCCAGCAGCTTATTATACAGCTCTGGAAACACCATATATTTT . . TRBJ1-3 TRBV7-2
CAWDDPRGQGSPLHF TGTGCCTGGGATGACCCCAGGGGGCAGGGCTCACCCCTCCACTTT TRBD1 . TRBJ1-6 TRBV30
CASSSAIAGARAEQYF TGTGCCAGCAGCTCAGCAATAGCGGGAGCAAGGGCGGAGCAGTACTTC TRBD2 . TRBJ2-5 TRBV5-4
CASSSSRDRGKYGYTF TGTGCCAGCAGCTCCAGCCGGGACAGGGGAAAATATGGCTACACCTTC TRBD1 . TRBJ1-2 TRBV7-6
CASSYRTSGRAEQFF TGTGCCAGCAGCTACCGGACTAGCGGGAGGGCTGAGCAGTTCTTC TRBD2 . TRBJ2-1 TRBV9
CASSQDRDSGRVNEQFF TGCGCCAGCAGCCAAGATCGGGATAGCGGGAGGGTAAATGAGCAGTTCTTC TRBD2 . TRBJ2-1 TRBV4-1
CASSLASLATEQFF TGTGCCAGCAGCTTAGCGAGTCTAGCGACCGAGCAGTTCTTC . . TRBJ2-1 TRBV7-2
CASSPGLAVNTGELFF TGTGCCAGCAGTCCGGGACTAGCGGTGAACACCGGGGAGCTGTTTTTT TRBD2 . TRBJ2-2 TRBV2
CASRPLAGVGNEQFF TGTGCCAGCAGGCCTCTAGCGGGAGTGGGGAATGAGCAGTTCTTC TRBD2 . TRBJ2-1 TRBV28
CASSQLAGDNTGELFF TGTGCCAGCAGCCAACTAGCGGGAGATAACACCGGGGAGCTGTTTTTT TRBD2 once TRBJ2-2 TRBV4-2
CASSYGDGTYEQYF TGTGCCAGCAGTTACGGGGACGGAACCTACGAGCAGTACTTC . . TRBJ2-7 TRBV6-5
CASRAGTSTDTQYF TGTGCCAGCAGAGCCGGGACCTCCACAGATACGCAGTATTTT . . TRBJ2-3 TRBV7-9
CASTSRQGYEQYF TGCGCCAGCACATCACGACAAGGCTACGAGCAGTACTTC . . TRBJ2-7 TRBV5-1